Listed below are T cell receptor beta chains from one sample, sequenced in a study of T cell responses to AZD1222 COVID-19 vaccine. Produced via immunoSEQ multiplex PCR; TCRdb's table is partial and in-frame only. This table has about 42,000 clones, approximately 88% appearing once. The source material was peripheral blood, sampled 28 days after the second AZD1222 dose. The receptor set was obtained from an adult who received the AZD1222 COVID-19 vaccine. Each CDR3 is given with its conserved first and last residue. D genes are given only for firm matches. Clone sizes are given selectively: once, few, many, or a class where the clone is expanded.

J: TRBJ2-3
D: NA
V: TRBV10-3
size: NA
DNA: TGTGCCATCGGCGCAGTGGACACAGATACGCAGTATTTT
CDR3: CAIGAVDTDTQYF

J: TRBJ1-1
D: NA
V: TRBV7-6
size: few
DNA: TGTGCCAGCAGCTTAGGGGTCTCGGGAGGGATGAACACTGAAGCTTTCTTT
CDR3: CASSLGVSGGMNTEAFF

J: TRBJ1-6
D: NA
V: TRBV19
size: NA
DNA: TGTGCCAGCGACCCGGGACTGGGTAATTCACCCCTCCACTTT
CDR3: CASDPGLGNSPLHF

J: TRBJ1-2
D: NA
V: TRBV3-1/TRBV3-2
size: NA
DNA: TGTGCCAGCAGCCAACAGGCAGGAGGTAACTATGGCTACACCTTC
CDR3: CASSQQAGGNYGYTF

J: TRBJ2-7
D: NA
V: TRBV19
size: few
DNA: TGTGCCAGTAGTTCGGGCGGCTCCTACGAGCAGTACTTC
CDR3: CASSSGGSYEQYF

J: TRBJ2-3
D: NA
V: TRBV6-5
size: NA
DNA: TGTGCCAGCAGTTCCCCGGATGGTCCCGTCGATACGCAGTATTTT
CDR3: CASSSPDGPVDTQYF

J: TRBJ2-7
D: NA
V: TRBV19
size: NA
DNA: TGTGCCAGTAGTCTCGAACCCGTTAAGGACAGTGGGTACGAGCAGTACTTC
CDR3: CASSLEPVKDSGYEQYF

J: TRBJ1-1
D: TRBD1
V: TRBV30
size: NA
DNA: TGTGCCTGGATGTACGGGACAGGCGAAGCTTTCTTT
CDR3: CAWMYGTGEAFF

J: TRBJ2-2
D: NA
V: TRBV19
size: NA
DNA: TGTGCCAGTAGTATAGGTGCAGGGGTCACCGGGGAGCTGTTTTTT
CDR3: CASSIGAGVTGELFF

J: TRBJ2-6
D: NA
V: TRBV7-3
size: NA
DNA: TGTGCCAGCAGCTTAACGGCTGGGGCCAACGTCCTGACTTTC
CDR3: CASSLTAGANVLTF

J: TRBJ2-5
D: TRBD1
V: TRBV11-2
size: NA
DNA: TGTGCCAGCAGCTCCGGACAGGGACTTTTAGAGACCCAGTACTTC
CDR3: CASSSGQGLLETQYF

J: TRBJ2-7
D: TRBD1
V: TRBV18
size: NA
DNA: TGTGCCAGCTCACCCGGGACAGGGCTCTCCTACGAGCAGTACTTC
CDR3: CASSPGTGLSYEQYF

J: TRBJ2-2
D: TRBD2
V: TRBV3-1/TRBV3-2
size: once
DNA: TGTGCCAGCAGCCAAGGCCCCCCGGGCGGGGGAAACACCGGGGAGCTGTTTTTT
CDR3: CASSQGPPGGGNTGELFF

J: TRBJ2-3
D: NA
V: TRBV6-5
size: few
DNA: TGTGCCACCCGCCTGAAGCCGGATACGCAGTATTTT
CDR3: CATRLKPDTQYF

J: TRBJ2-2
D: NA
V: TRBV6-5
size: NA
DNA: TGTGCCAGCAGTAGCCAACTAGTGAACACCGGGGAGCTGTTTTTT
CDR3: CASSSQLVNTGELFF

J: TRBJ2-1
D: NA
V: TRBV10-3
size: NA
DNA: TGTGCCATCAGTGTGAGGCCTAACAATGAGCAGTTCTTC
CDR3: CAISVRPNNEQFF

J: TRBJ1-6
D: NA
V: TRBV6-5
size: NA
DNA: TGTGCCAGCAGTTACTCGTGGCAGTCCGATTCACCCCTCCACTTT
CDR3: CASSYSWQSDSPLHF

J: TRBJ2-7
D: TRBD1
V: TRBV10-3
size: NA
DNA: TGTGCCATCAGGTCCACAGGGGTCCACGAGCAGTACTTC
CDR3: CAIRSTGVHEQYF

J: TRBJ1-5
D: NA
V: TRBV28
size: few
DNA: TGTGCCAGCAGTTTTTTACGGCAGCCCCAGCATTTT
CDR3: CASSFLRQPQHF

J: TRBJ1-4
D: NA
V: TRBV2
size: NA
DNA: TGTGCCAGCAGTGAACAGGGAGGAACTAATGAAAAACTGTTTTTT
CDR3: CASSEQGGTNEKLFF

J: TRBJ1-1
D: TRBD1
V: TRBV30
size: few
DNA: TGTGCCTGGAGTGCCTCTACAGGGGGCGGATGGAACACTGAAGCTTTCTTT
CDR3: CAWSASTGGGWNTEAFF

J: TRBJ1-4
D: TRBD1
V: TRBV19
size: NA
DNA: TGTGCCAGTAGTGCCTCAACAGGGGTTCGGGAAAAACTGTTTTTT
CDR3: CASSASTGVREKLFF

J: TRBJ2-7
D: NA
V: TRBV6-1
size: few
DNA: TGTGCCAGCAGTCCGAAAAACGAGCAGTACTTC
CDR3: CASSPKNEQYF

J: TRBJ2-5
D: NA
V: TRBV6-5
size: NA
DNA: TGTGCCAGCAGTCACAACCAAGAGACCCAGTACTTC
CDR3: CASSHNQETQYF

J: TRBJ1-4
D: NA
V: TRBV3-1/TRBV3-2
size: few
DNA: TGTGCCAGCAGCCAAGGCGGGGGTTTTGAAAAACTGTTTTTT
CDR3: CASSQGGGFEKLFF

J: TRBJ1-4
D: NA
V: TRBV28
size: NA
DNA: TGTGCCAGCAGGATGGTGGGCAGCCTTGAAAAACTGTTTTTT
CDR3: CASRMVGSLEKLFF

J: TRBJ1-2
D: NA
V: TRBV6-1
size: NA
DNA: TGTGCCAGCAGTGACGACAGAGGGGTTACTGTCTATGGCTACACCTTC
CDR3: CASSDDRGVTVYGYTF

J: TRBJ1-1
D: NA
V: TRBV24-1
size: NA
DNA: TGTGCCACCAGTGTCGGGGCGGACACTGAAGCTTTCTTT
CDR3: CATSVGADTEAFF

J: TRBJ2-7
D: NA
V: TRBV7-8
size: NA
DNA: TGTGCCAGCAGCTCCCGGGTGGGATCCTACGAGCAGTACTTC
CDR3: CASSSRVGSYEQYF